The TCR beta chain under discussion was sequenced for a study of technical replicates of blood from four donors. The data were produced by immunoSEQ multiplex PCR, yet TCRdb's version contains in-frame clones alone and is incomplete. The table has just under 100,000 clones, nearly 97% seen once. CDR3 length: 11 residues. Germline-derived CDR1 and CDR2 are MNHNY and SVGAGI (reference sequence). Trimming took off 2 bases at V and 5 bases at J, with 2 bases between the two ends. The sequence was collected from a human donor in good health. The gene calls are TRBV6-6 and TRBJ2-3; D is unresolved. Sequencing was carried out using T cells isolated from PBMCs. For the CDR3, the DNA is TGTGCCAGCAGTTACCTAGATACGCAGTATTTT. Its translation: CASSYLDTQYF.